Each of the 14 T cell receptor beta chains below was sequenced from the same sample in a study of T-cell memory formation after mild COVID-19. TCRdb passed the 5' RACE reads through MiXCR, listing each CDR3 protein once. The sample comprises roughly 610,000 distinct CDR3 sequences, 15% to 20% of which are singletons, and 8.1% rests with the top ten. Material: PBMCs or a T cell subset sorted from them (not recorded which). These receptors were taken from an adult woman who had mild COVID-19 (a few samples of this study predate the infection). Cell type and time point are not known.

V gene TRBV20-1 combines with J gene TRBJ2-3, with TRBD2 matching 10 bases. The CDR3 contains 17 residues. The J segment lost 4 bases and the V segment lost 1 base, leaving 11 bases of the junction unmatched. CDR1 and CDR2 (germline): DFQATT, SNEGSKA (reference sequence). The CDR3 region has the DNA TGCAGTGCTAGAGTTAAAGCTAGCGGGAGTTTCGCAGATACGCAGTATTTT. Its translation is CSARVKASGSFADTQYF.

The sample holds a few counts of this clonotype. V is TRBV20-1 and J is TRBJ1-2, with TRBD1 matching 7 bases. V lost 0 bases, J lost 8 bases, and 6 bases stayed unmatched. Germline values: CDR1 DFQATT, CDR2 SNEGSKA (reference sequence). The CDR3 spans 13 residues. This CDR3 is CSAREPGGWGYTF. DNA of the CDR3: TGCAGTGCTAGAGAACCAGGGGGATGGGGCTACACCTTC.

Comments on this clonotype: A junction boundary mismatches the germline segment, possibly from a read error. This chain connects TRBV6-4 to TRBJ2-4; D is unresolved. This CDR3 contains 10 residues. Germline values: CDR1 MRHNA, CDR2 SNTAGT. CDR3 region: CASSGVDPNF. The DNA of the CDR3 is TGTGCCAGCAGTGGAGTTGATCCCAATTTC.

The chain has TRBV19 and TRBJ1-1, with 9 positions matching TRBD1. This CDR3 is built from 16 residues. The ends lost 5 bases at V and 1 base at J; junction bases unmatched: 8. Germline CDR1 and CDR2: LNHDA and SQIVND (reference sequence). As DNA, the CDR3 is TGTGCCAGTAGTTCCGTACCGGGACAGGGGAACACTGAAGCTTTCTTT. It codes for CASSSVPGQGNTEAFF.

CDR3 sequence (DNA): TGTGCCAGCAGTCAAACGGCTAATGAAAAACTGTTTTTT. It is translated as CASSQTANEKLFF. V is TRBV12-3 or TRBV12-4 and J is TRBJ1-4; D is unresolved. The CDR3 spans 13 residues. Trimming cost V 5 bases and J 3 bases, with 7 bases left between them.

The genes are TRBV30 and TRBJ1-1; D is uncertain. Germline CDR1 GTSNPN, CDR2 SVGIG (reference sequence). CDR3 length equals 15 residues. V gave up 0 bases and J gave up 4 bases, with 15 bases separating them. For the CDR3, the DNA is TGTGCCTGGAGTGTATTAGGACGGTCGGTCACTGAAGCTTTCTTT. This gives the protein CAWSVLGRSVTEAFF.

The sample holds a few counts of this clonotype. This chain uses TRBV4-1 with TRBJ2-1; 13 nucleotides match TRBD2. The V gene's germline CDR1 is MGHRA and CDR2 YSYEKL. The V segment lost 4 bases and the J segment 5 bases; nucleotides outside the gene matches: 5. This CDR3 is 16 amino acids long. The CDR3 nucleotides read TGCGCCAGCAGCCGAGAACTAGCGGGGGGGGACAATGAGCAGTTCTTC. This gives the protein CASSRELAGGDNEQFF.

The chain carries TRBV6-5 and TRBJ1-1; D is ambiguous. The ends were cut back, 0 bases at V and 2 bases at J, with 10 bases in the middle. Per germline, CDR1 MNHEY and CDR2 SVGAGI. The CDR3 runs to 15 residues. In nucleotides, the CDR3 is TGTGCCAGCAGTTACTCGTCCACGGTAAACACTGAAGCTTTCTTT. This translates into CASSYSSTVNTEAFF.

The J gene is TRBJ2-5, the V gene TRBV20-1, with D possibly called TRBD1 or TRBD2 (5 bases each). Germline loops: CDR1 DFQATT, CDR2 SNEGSKA (reference sequence). This CDR3 region has 12 residues. V gave up 0 bases and J gave up 4 bases, with 6 bases separating them. The DNA for the CDR3 is TGCAGTGCTAGAGAGGGGGTAGAGACCCAGTACTTC. It codes for CSAREGVETQYF.

The rearrangement links TRBV24-1 to TRBJ2-5; D not resolved. The V end lost 4 bases, the J end lost 5 bases, and 7 bases lay between the germline ends. The germline V gene encodes CDR1 KGHDR and CDR2 SFDVKD. The CDR3 extends over 12 amino acids. CDR3 sequence reads: CATSDGVETQYF. As DNA, the CDR3 is TGTGCCACCAGTGACGGTGTGGAGACCCAGTACTTC.

This clonotype has more than one count but fewer than ten. This rearrangement joins TRBV12-3 or TRBV12-4 to TRBJ2-7; 9 bases map to TRBD1. V shed 6 bases and J 3 bases; nucleotides not matched to a gene: 6. The CDR3 consists of 14 residues. In DNA form, the CDR3 reads TGTGCCAGCAGCCGGGGACAGGGACGCTACGAGCAGTACTTC. It yields the protein CASSRGQGRYEQYF.

This clonotype was seen once. The chain has TRBV2 and TRBJ2-7; 8 bases align to TRBD1. The J segment lost 2 bases and the V segment lost 2 bases, leaving 2 bases of the junction unmatched. This CDR3 is 14 amino acids long. Germline values: CDR1 SNHLY, CDR2 FYNNEI. CDR3 loop: CASSEQGATYEQYF. DNA for the CDR3: TGTGCCAGCAGTGAACAGGGGGCCACCTACGAGCAGTACTTC.

J is TRBJ2-3 and V is TRBV9; D may be TRBD2 (5 bases). Germline V gene lookup returns CDR1 SGDLS and CDR2 YYNGEE. CDR3 length: 13 amino acids. The germline V and J ends were trimmed by 4 bases and 7 bases, with 13 bases remaining between them. CDR3: CASSTSPDHTQYF. CDR3 DNA sequence: TGTGCCAGCAGCACTAGTCCCGACCATACGCAGTATTTT.

This clonotype was observed a few times. The chain has TRBV5-1 and TRBJ1-4; TRBD1 might be the D (5 bases). The CDR3 has 15 amino acids. V lost 2 bases and J 7 bases, leaving 15 bases between the germline ends. CDR1 and CDR2 from the germline V gene are SGHRS and YFSETQ. The CDR3 region is CASSLSGGDGEKLFF. DNA for the CDR3: TGCGCCAGCAGCTTATCGGGGGGAGACGGTGAAAAACTGTTTTTT. The full variable domain, rest sourced from reference TRBV5-1 and TRBJ1-4, is KAGVTQTPRYLIKTRGQQVTLSCSPISGHRSVSWYQQTPGQGLQFLFEYFSETQRNKGNFPGRFSGRQFSNSRSEMNVSTLELGDSALYLCASSLSGGDGEKLFFGSGTQLSVL.